Shown below are 21 T cell receptor beta chains from a single sample sequenced in a study of T-cell memory formation after mild COVID-19. Using its own MiXCR run on the 5' RACE reads, TCRdb lists one record per CDR3 protein. The sample shows some 260,000 distinct CDR3 sequences, around 17% of them seen only once. Material for sequencing was PBMCs or a T cell subset sorted from them (not recorded which). The source of these receptors is a man aged 18-30 years who had mild COVID-19 (a few samples of this study predate the infection). Cell type and time point are not known.

This clonotype was seen a few times. The chain uses TRBV5-1 and TRBJ2-5; D unresolved. V was trimmed by 6 bases and J by 6 bases, leaving 18 bases between them. The CDR3 is 14 amino acids. Germline V gene sequence: CDR1 SGHRS, CDR2 YFSETQ. As DNA, the CDR3 is TGCGCCAGCAAAATCCTTTGGGTATCAAAGACCCAGTACTTC. It is translated as CASKILWVSKTQYF.

The J gene is TRBJ2-3, the V gene TRBV5-4; 9 bases map to TRBD2. J gave up 5 bases and V 0 bases, and 7 bases lay outside the gene matches. The CDR3 is 16 amino acids. CDR1 is SGHNT, CDR2 YYREEE, per germline (reference sequence). CDR3 loop: CASSLGRLAGQDTQYF. CDR3 DNA sequence: TGTGCCAGCAGCTTGGGGCGGCTAGCGGGGCAAGATACGCAGTATTTT.

This clonotype was counted only a few times. This chain links TRBV18 with TRBJ1-2; 8 bases fit TRBD1. V dropped 3 bases and J dropped 5; count of bases not matched to a gene: 11. The CDR3 extends over 16 amino acids. The germline gives CDR1 KGHSH, CDR2 LQKENI. The CDR3 DNA reads as TGTGCCAGCTCACCTGGGACAGGTCCTCGCACTTATGGCTACACCTTC. Translation: CASSPGTGPRTYGYTF.

This clonotype has only a few counts. The gene calls are TRBV7-2 and TRBJ2-7, with a tentative D call TRBD1 (6 bases). CDR1 and CDR2 from the germline V gene are SGHTA and FQGNSA. The CDR3 length is 12 residues. Trimming cost V 5 bases and J 6 bases, with 11 bases left between them. The CDR3 region has the DNA TGTGCCAGCAGCCAGGGGTACCTCGAGCAGTACTTC. This sequence encodes CASSQGYLEQYF.

This clonotype was picked up many times. This rearrangement joins TRBV20-1 to TRBJ2-5, with D perhaps TRBD1 (5 bases). The germline V gene has CDR1 DFQATT and CDR2 SNEGSKA (reference sequence). Trimming cost V 0 bases and J 7 bases, with 15 bases left between them. The CDR3 length is 14 residues. As DNA, the CDR3 is TGCAGTGCTAGAGATCAGGGCCACCTGGGGACCCAGTACTTC. Its protein is CSARDQGHLGTQYF.

The chain couples TRBV18 to TRBJ2-2, with TRBD2 as a possible D gene (5 bases). The CDR3 spans 18 residues. Between the trimmed V and J ends, which lost 5 bases and 4 bases, there was a span of 23 bases. Looked up from germline, CDR1 is KGHSH and CDR2 is LQKENI. CDR3 DNA: TGTGCCAGCTCAAACCCCCTCCGGCGGGTGCGAAGCACCGGGGAGCTGTTTTTT. The encoded protein is CASSNPLRRVRSTGELFF.

This clonotype was counted only a few times. The genes are TRBV20-1 and TRBJ2-3; a weak D match, TRBD1 (6 bases). The V end was cut by 5 bases, the J end by 8 bases, with 20 bases between. The CDR3 totals 14 residues. The germline V gene has CDR1 DFQATT and CDR2 SNEGSKA (reference sequence). This chain's CDR3 is CSADRDNRGGTQYF. The CDR3 bases are TGCAGTGCTGACCGGGATAACCGAGGGGGTACGCAGTATTTT.

This clonotype has more than one count but fewer than ten. The gene calls are TRBV5-5 and TRBJ2-2; D is possibly TRBD1 or TRBD2 (5 bases each). CDR3 length equals 16 residues. Germline V CDR1 and CDR2: SGHKS, YYEKEE (reference sequence). Trimming stripped 3 bases from V and 5 bases from J, with 17 bases between. DNA of the CDR3: TGTGCCAGCAGCTCAACCGGGACGGAGACGACCGGGGAGCTGTTTTTT. Translation: CASSSTGTETTGELFF.

At least ten counts were recorded for this clonotype. The chain carries TRBV7-9 and TRBJ1-6; D remains ambiguous. CDR1 SEHNR and CDR2 FQNEAQ come from the germline V gene (reference sequence). V lost 1 base and J 4 bases, leaving 5 bases between the germline ends. The CDR3 has 14 amino acids. CDR3 in amino acids: CASSLEQYNSPLHF. CDR3 DNA sequence: TGTGCCAGCAGCTTAGAACAATATAATTCACCCCTCCACTTT. Based on the CDR3 plus reference TRBV7-9 and TRBJ1-6, the full variable domain is DTGVSQNPRHKITKRGQNVTFRCDPISEHNRLYWYRQTLGQGPEFLTYFQNEAQLEKSRLLSDRFSAERPKGSFSTLEIQRTEQGDSAMYLCASSLEQYNSPLHFGNGTRLTVT.

In its sample, this clonotype was seen a few times. The chain carries TRBV20-1 and TRBJ1-1; D not resolved. The CDR3 loop spans 14 amino acids. The germline gives CDR1 DFQATT, CDR2 SNEGSKA (reference sequence). V was shortened by 3 bases and J by 0 bases, with 11 bases between the two germline ends. CDR3 residues: CSARDMGLNTEAFF. CDR3 in DNA: TGCAGTGCTAGGGATATGGGCTTGAACACTGAAGCTTTCTTT.

This clonotype was seen more than once but under ten times. CDR3 sequence (DNA): TGTGCCACCAGTAGCGGGGGGACTGGGGCCAACGTCCTGACTTTC. This translates into CATSSGGTGANVLTF. The chain combines TRBV24-1 with TRBJ2-6; the match to TRBD2 covers 9 bases. Germline V gives CDR1 KGHDR, CDR2 SFDVKD. With 6 bases clipped from V and 2 bases from J, the junction kept 1 base outside the gene matches. CDR3 size: 15 residues.

This clonotype was picked up a small number of times. The chain uses TRBV7-3 and TRBJ1-2; no firm D call. Germline V gene sequence: CDR1 SGHTA, CDR2 FQGTGA. The CDR3 consists of 13 residues. Trimming removed 5 bases at V and 6 bases at J, with 13 bases between. Written as DNA, the CDR3 is TGTGCCAGCAGCCGGCAGGCAAATGATGGCTACACCTTC. Translating gives CASSRQANDGYTF.

The rearrangement joins TRBV18 to TRBJ2-1, with D perhaps given as TRBD1 or TRBD2 (7 bases each). CDR3 length equals 13 residues. CDR1 is KGHSH and CDR2 is LQKENI in the germline V gene. V gave up 3 bases and J gave up 8 bases, with 11 bases separating them. CDR3 sequence: CASSPGGGHEQFF. The CDR3 coding sequence is TGTGCCAGCTCACCGGGAGGGGGCCATGAGCAGTTCTTC.

The J gene is TRBJ1-6, the V gene TRBV12-3 or TRBV12-4, with TRBD1 as a possible D gene (6 bases). Trimming shortened V by 2 bases and J by 8 bases, and 13 bases separated the two germline ends. There are 15 residues in the CDR3. The CDR3 protein is CASSLFGGSDSPLHF. CDR3 bases: TGTGCCAGCAGTTTATTCGGGGGCTCCGATTCACCCCTCCACTTT.

The V and J genes are TRBV7-9 and TRBJ1-5; a weak D match, TRBD1 (5 bases). V gave up 0 bases and J gave up 7 bases, with 13 bases separating them. The germline V gene encodes CDR1 SEHNR and CDR2 FQNEAQ (reference sequence). This CDR3 region has 15 residues. The CDR3 nucleotides read TGTGCCAGCAGCTTAGCGCCAGGGTTGGAGCAGCCCCAGCATTTT. This encodes CASSLAPGLEQPQHF.

The V gene is TRBV5-4, the J gene TRBJ2-2; D may match TRBD1 or TRBD2 (5 bases each). This CDR3 spans 16 amino acids. V shed 4 bases and J shed 4 bases, with 17 bases lying between them. Looked up from germline, CDR1 is SGHNT and CDR2 is YYREEE (reference sequence). The DNA of the CDR3 is TGTGCCAGCAGCCCCCAAGCAAGGGGAGTCACCGGGGAGCTGTTTTTT. Its translation is CASSPQARGVTGELFF.

The chain has TRBV7-9 and TRBJ2-5; 7 nucleotides match TRBD1. V was clipped by 5 bases and J by 6 bases; unmatched bases: 6. This CDR3 is built from 13 residues. The germline V gene encodes CDR1 SEHNR and CDR2 FQNEAQ (reference sequence). CDR3 loop: CASSPTGVKTQYF. CDR3 bases: TGTGCCAGCAGCCCAACAGGGGTAAAGACCCAGTACTTC.

This clonotype has only a few counts. V is TRBV6-5 and J is TRBJ1-1; perhaps TRBD1 as D (5 bases). CDR1 and CDR2 (germline): MNHEY, SVGAGI. Deletions cut 8 bases from V and 1 base from J, with 11 bases between. The CDR3 spans 13 residues. CDR3 protein: CASEYRPNTEAFF. As DNA, the CDR3 is TGTGCCAGCGAATACAGGCCGAACACTGAAGCTTTCTTT.

This clonotype was seen only a few times. V gene TRBV11-2 combines with J gene TRBJ1-1, with D maybe TRBD1 (5 bases). The CDR3 loop spans 18 amino acids. Germline V gives CDR1 SGHAT, CDR2 FQNNGV. The V end lost 0 bases, the J end lost 4 bases, and 21 bases lay between the germline ends. The CDR3 nucleotides are TGTGCCAGCAGCTTAGATCAGAGGGTAGCTTTGGGGGGCACTGAAGCTTTCTTT. It yields the protein CASSLDQRVALGGTEAFF. Based on the CDR3 plus reference TRBV11-2 and TRBJ1-1, the full variable domain is EAGVAQSPRYKIIEKRQSVAFWCNPISGHATLYWYQQILGQGPKLLIQFQNNGVVDDSQLPKDRFSAERLKGVDSTLKIQPAKLEDSAVYLCASSLDQRVALGGTEAFFGQGTRLTVV.

This clonotype occurred a few times. The chain combines TRBV7-9 with TRBJ2-3; a weak D match, TRBD2 (6 bases). Germline values: CDR1 SEHNR, CDR2 FQNEAQ (reference sequence). V lost 5 bases and J lost 1, with 19 bases in between. The CDR3 spans 17 residues. The CDR3 loop is CASSRRGLLFGTDTQYF. CDR3 nucleotides: TGTGCCAGCAGCCGGAGGGGACTTCTTTTCGGCACAGATACGCAGTATTTT.

This clonotype was seen only a few times. The chain joins TRBV7-3 to TRBJ1-6; D is uncertain. Per germline, CDR1 SGHTA and CDR2 FQGTGA. CDR3 length equals 13 residues. V was shortened by 5 bases and J by 7 bases, with 9 bases between the two germline ends. CDR3 residues: CASSLMVNSPLHF. The DNA for the CDR3 is TGTGCCAGCAGCCTCATGGTAAATTCACCCCTCCACTTT.